This TCR beta chain was retrieved from a study of T cell responses to AZD1222 COVID-19 vaccine. Only in-frame clones appear in the TCRdb table, and some are missing; sequencing was by immunoSEQ multiplex PCR. The repertoire consists of tens of thousands of clones, with roughly 85% occurring once and the leading ten covering 11%. This CDR3 contains 14 residues. CDR1 MNHNY and CDR2 SVGAGI come from the germline V gene (reference sequence). The V gene lost 6 bases and the J gene lost 8 bases, with 17 bases spanning the gap. This chain links TRBV6-6 with TRBJ2-1; D possibly matches TRBD1 or TRBD2 (5 bases each). This TCR was recovered from an adult who received the AZD1222 COVID-19 vaccine. The sequences come from peripheral blood, collected 28 days after the second AZD1222 dose. CDR3: CASSRDDGLDEQFF. The CDR3 DNA follows: TGTGCCAGCAGCCGGGACGATGGTCTCGATGAGCAGTTCTTC.